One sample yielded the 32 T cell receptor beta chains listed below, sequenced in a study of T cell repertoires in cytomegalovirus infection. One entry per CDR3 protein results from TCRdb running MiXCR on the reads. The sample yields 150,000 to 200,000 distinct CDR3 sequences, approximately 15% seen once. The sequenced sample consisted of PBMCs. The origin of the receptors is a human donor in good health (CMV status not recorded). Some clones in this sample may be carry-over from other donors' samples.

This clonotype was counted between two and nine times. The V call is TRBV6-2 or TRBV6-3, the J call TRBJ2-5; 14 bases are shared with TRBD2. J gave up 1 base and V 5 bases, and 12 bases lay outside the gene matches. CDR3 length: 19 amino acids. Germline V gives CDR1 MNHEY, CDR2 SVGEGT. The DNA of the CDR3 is TGTGCCAGCAGTAGCGGGACTAGCGGGAGAGGGGCCACCCAAGAGACCCAGTACTTC. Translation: CASSSGTSGRGATQETQYF.

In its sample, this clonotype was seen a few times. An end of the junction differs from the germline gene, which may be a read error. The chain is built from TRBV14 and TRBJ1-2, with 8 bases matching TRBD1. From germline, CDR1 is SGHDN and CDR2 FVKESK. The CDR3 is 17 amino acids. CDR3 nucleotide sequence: TGTGCCAGCAGCCCGCTCCAGGGGGCGGCCCCTAATTATGGCTACACCTTC. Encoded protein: CASSPLQGAAPNYGYTF.

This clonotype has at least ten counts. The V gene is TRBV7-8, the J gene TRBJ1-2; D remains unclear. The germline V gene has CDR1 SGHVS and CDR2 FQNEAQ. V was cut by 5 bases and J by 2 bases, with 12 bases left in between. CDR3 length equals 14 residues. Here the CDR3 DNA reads TGTGCCAGCAGCCCCCAAGTAGGCAACTATGGCTACACCTTC. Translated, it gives CASSPQVGNYGYTF.

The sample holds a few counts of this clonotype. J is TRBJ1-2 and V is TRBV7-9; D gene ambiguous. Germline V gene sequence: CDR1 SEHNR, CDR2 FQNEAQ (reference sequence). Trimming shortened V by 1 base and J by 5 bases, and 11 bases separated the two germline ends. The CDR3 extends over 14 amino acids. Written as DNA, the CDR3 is TGTGCCAGCAGCTTAGACGGCGGGCGGTATGGCTACACCTTC. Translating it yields CASSLDGGRYGYTF. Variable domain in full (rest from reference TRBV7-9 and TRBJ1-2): DTGVSQNPRHKITKRGQNVTFRCDPISEHNRLYWYRQTLGQGPEFLTYFQNEAQLEKSRLLSDRFSAERPKGSFSTLEIQRTEQGDSAMYLCASSLDGGRYGYTFGSGTRLTVV.

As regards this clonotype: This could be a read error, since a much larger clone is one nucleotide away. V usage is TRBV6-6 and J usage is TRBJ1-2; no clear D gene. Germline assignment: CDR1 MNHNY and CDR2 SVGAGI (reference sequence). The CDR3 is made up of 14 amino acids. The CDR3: CASSYSEVLYSYTF. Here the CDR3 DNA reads TGTGCCAGCAGTTACTCTGAGGTTCTCTATAGCTACACCTTC.

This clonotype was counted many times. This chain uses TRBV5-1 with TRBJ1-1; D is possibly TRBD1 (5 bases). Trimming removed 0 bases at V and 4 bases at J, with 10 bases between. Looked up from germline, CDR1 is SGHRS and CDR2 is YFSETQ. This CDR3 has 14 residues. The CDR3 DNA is TGCGCCAGCAGCTTGGCAGGGATGAGCACTGAAGCTTTCTTT. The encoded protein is CASSLAGMSTEAFF.

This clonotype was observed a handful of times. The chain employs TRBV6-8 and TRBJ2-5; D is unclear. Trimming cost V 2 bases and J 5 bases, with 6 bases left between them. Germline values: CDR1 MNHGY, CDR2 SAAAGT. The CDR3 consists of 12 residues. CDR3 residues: CASSYPDETQYF. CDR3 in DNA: TGTGCCAGCAGTTACCCGGACGAGACCCAGTACTTC.

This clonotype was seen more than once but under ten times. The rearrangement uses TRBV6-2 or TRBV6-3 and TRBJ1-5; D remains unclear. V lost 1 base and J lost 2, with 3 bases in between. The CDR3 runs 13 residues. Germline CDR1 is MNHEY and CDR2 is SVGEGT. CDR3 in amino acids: CASSYFGNQPQHF. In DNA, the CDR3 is TGTGCCAGCAGTTACTTTGGCAATCAGCCCCAGCATTTT.

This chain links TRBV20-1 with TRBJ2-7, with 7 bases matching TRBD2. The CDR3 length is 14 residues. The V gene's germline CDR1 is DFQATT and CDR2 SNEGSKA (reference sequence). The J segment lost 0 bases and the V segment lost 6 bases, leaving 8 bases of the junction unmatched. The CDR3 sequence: CSARTSVLSYEQYF. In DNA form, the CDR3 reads TGCAGTGCGAGAACTAGCGTCCTCTCCTACGAGCAGTACTTC.

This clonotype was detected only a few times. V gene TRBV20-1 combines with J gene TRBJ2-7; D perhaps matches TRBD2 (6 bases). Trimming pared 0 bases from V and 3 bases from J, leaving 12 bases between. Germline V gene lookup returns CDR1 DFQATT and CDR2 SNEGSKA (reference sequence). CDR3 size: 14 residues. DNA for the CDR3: TGCAGTGCTAGAGATTTGCGGGATAGCTACGAGCAGTACTTC. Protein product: CSARDLRDSYEQYF.

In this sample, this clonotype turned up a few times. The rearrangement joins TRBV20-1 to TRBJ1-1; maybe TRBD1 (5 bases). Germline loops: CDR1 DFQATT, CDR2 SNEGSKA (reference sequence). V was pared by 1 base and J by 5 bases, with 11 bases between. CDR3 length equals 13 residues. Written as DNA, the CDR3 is TGCAGTGCTAGAGTGCCAGGGAGGACTGAAGCTTTCTTT. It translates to CSARVPGRTEAFF.

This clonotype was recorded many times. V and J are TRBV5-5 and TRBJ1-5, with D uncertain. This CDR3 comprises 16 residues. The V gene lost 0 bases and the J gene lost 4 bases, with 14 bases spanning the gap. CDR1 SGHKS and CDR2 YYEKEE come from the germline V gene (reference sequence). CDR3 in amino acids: CASSLVSAVGNQPQHF. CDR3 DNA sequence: TGTGCCAGCAGCTTGGTGTCGGCGGTGGGAAATCAGCCCCAGCATTTT.

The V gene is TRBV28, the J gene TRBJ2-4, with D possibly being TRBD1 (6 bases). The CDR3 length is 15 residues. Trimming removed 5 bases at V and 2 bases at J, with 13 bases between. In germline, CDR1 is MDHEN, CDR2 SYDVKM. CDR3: CASSLQGLTKNIQYF. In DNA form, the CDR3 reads TGTGCCAGCAGTCTACAGGGCTTGACCAAAAACATTCAGTACTTC.

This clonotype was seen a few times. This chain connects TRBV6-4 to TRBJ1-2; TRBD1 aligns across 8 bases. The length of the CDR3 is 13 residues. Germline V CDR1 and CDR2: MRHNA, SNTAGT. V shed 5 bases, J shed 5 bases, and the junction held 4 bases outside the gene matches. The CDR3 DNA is TGTGCCAGCAGTCCAGGGGGCGCTTATGGCTACACCTTC. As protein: CASSPGGAYGYTF.

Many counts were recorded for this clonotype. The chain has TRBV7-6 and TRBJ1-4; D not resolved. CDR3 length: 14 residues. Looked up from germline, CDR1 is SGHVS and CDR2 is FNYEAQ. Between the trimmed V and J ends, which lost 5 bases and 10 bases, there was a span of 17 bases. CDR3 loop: CASSPGLVGGKLFF. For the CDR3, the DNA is TGTGCCAGCAGCCCCGGGCTCGTGGGAGGAAAACTGTTTTTT.

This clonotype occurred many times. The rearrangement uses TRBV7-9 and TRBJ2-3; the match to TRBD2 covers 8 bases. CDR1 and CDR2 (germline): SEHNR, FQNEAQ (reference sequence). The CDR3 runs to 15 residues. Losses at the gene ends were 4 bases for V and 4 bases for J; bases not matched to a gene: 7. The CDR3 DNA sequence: TGTGCCAGCAGCTCCGGGACTAGTCCATCAGATACGCAGTATTTT. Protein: CASSSGTSPSDTQYF.

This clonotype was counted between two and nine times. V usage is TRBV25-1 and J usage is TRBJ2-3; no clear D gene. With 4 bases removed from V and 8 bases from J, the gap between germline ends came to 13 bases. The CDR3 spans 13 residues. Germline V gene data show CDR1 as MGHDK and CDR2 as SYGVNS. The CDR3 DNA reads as TGTGCCAGCAGTGTCGACTCCGCCAGTACGCAGTATTTT. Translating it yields CASSVDSASTQYF.

The CDR3 is CATFRQGGQETQYF. For the CDR3, the DNA is TGTGCCACCTTTAGACAGGGAGGCCAAGAGACCCAGTACTTC. The chain employs TRBV5-4 and TRBJ2-5; D may be TRBD1 (7 bases). The CDR3 has 14 amino acids. Trimming left V 9 bases short and J 1 base short, with 16 bases between. Germline lookup yields CDR1 SGHNT and CDR2 YYREEE (reference sequence).

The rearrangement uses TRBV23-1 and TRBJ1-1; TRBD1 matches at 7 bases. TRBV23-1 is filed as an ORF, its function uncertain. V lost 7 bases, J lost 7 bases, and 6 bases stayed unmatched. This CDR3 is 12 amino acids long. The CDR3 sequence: CASKTGTDEAFF. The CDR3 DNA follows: TGCGCCAGCAAAACCGGGACAGATGAAGCTTTCTTT.

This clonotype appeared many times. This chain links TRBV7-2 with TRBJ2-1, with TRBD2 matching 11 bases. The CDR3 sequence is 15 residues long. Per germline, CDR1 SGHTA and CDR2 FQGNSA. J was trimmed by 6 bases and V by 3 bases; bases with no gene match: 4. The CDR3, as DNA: TGTGCCAGCAGCTTTCCGGGACTAGCGGTCAATGAGCAGTTCTTC. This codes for CASSFPGLAVNEQFF.

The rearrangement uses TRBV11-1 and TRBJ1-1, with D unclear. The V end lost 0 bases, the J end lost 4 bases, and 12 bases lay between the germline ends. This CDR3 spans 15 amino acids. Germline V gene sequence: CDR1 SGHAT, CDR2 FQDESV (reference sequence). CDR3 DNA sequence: TGTGCCAGCAGCTTAGCGCGCGGCGGGAGCACTGAAGCTTTCTTT. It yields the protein CASSLARGGSTEAFF.

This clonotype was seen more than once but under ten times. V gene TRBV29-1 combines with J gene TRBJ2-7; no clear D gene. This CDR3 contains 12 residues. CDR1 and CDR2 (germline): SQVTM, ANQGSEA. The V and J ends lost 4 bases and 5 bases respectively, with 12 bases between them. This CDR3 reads CSVGAGRNEQYF. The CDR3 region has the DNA TGCAGCGTTGGAGCAGGTCGGAACGAGCAGTACTTC.

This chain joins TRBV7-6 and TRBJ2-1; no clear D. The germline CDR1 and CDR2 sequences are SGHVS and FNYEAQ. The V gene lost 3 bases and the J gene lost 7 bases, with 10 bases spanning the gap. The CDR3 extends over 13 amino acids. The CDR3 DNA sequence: TGTGCCAGCAGCTTTATGACTCAGAATGAGCAGTTCTTC. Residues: CASSFMTQNEQFF.

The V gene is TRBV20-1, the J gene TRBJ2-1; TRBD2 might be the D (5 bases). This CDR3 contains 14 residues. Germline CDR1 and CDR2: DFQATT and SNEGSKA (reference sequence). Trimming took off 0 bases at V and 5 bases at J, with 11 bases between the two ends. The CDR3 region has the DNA TGCAGTGCTAGAGAGTCTAACGGGAACAATGAGCAGTTCTTC. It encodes CSARESNGNNEQFF.

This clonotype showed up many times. CDR3 loop: CASNPMEGGFYGYTF. CDR3 bases: TGTGCCAGCAACCCCATGGAGGGAGGATTCTATGGCTACACCTTC. The J gene is TRBJ1-2, the V gene TRBV6-5; D gene ambiguous. The V end lost 7 bases, the J end lost 4 bases, and 19 bases lay between the germline ends. This CDR3 has 15 amino acids. Germline CDR1 MNHEY, CDR2 SVGAGI.

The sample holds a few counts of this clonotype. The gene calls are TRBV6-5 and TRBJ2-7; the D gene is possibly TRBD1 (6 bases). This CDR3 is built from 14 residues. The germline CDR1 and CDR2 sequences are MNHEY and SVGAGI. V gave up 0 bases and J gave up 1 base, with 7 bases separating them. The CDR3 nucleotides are TGTGCCAGCAGTTACTCGAGGGGGTCCTACGAGCAGTACTTC. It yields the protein CASSYSRGSYEQYF.

The CDR3 sequence: CASFPGRSASGANVLTF. In nucleotides, the CDR3 is TGTGCCAGCTTCCCGGGACGGAGTGCCTCTGGGGCCAACGTCCTGACTTTC. The chain combines TRBV19 with TRBJ2-6; D possibly uses TRBD1 or TRBD2 (5 bases each). This CDR3 has 17 amino acids. In germline, CDR1 is LNHDA, CDR2 SQIVND (reference sequence). Trimming took off 9 bases at V and 0 bases at J, with 18 bases between the two ends.

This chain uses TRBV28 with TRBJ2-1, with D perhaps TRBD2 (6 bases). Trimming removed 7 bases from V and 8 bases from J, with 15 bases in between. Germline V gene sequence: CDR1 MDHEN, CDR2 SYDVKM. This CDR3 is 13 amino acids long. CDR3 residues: CASTSREVDEQFF. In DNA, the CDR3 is TGTGCCAGCACCTCCAGGGAGGTTGATGAGCAGTTCTTC. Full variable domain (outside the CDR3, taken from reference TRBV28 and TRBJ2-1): DVKVTQSSRYLVKRTGEKVFLECVQDMDHENMFWYRQDPGLGLRLIYFSYDVKMKEKGDIPEGYSVSREKKERFSLILESASTNQTSMYLCASTSREVDEQFFGPGTRLTVL.

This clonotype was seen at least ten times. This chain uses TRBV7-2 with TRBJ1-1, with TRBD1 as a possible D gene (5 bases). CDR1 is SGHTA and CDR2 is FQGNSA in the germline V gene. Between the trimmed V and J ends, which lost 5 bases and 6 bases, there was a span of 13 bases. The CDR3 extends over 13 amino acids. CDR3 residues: CASSPRWGAEAFF. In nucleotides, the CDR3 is TGTGCCAGCAGCCCACGGTGGGGGGCTGAAGCTTTCTTT.

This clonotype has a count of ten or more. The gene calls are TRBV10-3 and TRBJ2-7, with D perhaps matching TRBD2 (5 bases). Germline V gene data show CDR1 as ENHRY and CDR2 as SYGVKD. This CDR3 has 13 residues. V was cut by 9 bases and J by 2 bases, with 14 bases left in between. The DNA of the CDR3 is TGTGCCATTAGATCGGAGGTCGCCTACGAGCAGTACTTC. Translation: CAIRSEVAYEQYF.

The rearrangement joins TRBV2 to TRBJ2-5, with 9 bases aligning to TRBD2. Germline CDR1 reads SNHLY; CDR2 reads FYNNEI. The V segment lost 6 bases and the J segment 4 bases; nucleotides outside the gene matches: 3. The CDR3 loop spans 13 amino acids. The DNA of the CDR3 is TGTGCCAGCAGGCTTAGCGGGGGAGAGACCCAGTACTTC. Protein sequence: CASRLSGGETQYF. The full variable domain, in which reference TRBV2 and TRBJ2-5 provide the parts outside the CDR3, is EPEVTQTPSHQVTQMGQEVILRCVPISNHLYFYWYRQILGQKVEFLVSFYNNEISEKSEIFDDQFSVERPDGSNFTLKIRSTKLEDSAMYFCASRLSGGETQYFGPGTRLLVL.

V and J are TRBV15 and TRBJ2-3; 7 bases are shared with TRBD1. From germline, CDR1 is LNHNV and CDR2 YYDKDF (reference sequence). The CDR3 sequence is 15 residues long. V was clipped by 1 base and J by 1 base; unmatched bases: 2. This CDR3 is CATSRGQGGTDTQYF. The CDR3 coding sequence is TGTGCCACCAGCAGAGGACAGGGCGGCACAGATACGCAGTATTTT.